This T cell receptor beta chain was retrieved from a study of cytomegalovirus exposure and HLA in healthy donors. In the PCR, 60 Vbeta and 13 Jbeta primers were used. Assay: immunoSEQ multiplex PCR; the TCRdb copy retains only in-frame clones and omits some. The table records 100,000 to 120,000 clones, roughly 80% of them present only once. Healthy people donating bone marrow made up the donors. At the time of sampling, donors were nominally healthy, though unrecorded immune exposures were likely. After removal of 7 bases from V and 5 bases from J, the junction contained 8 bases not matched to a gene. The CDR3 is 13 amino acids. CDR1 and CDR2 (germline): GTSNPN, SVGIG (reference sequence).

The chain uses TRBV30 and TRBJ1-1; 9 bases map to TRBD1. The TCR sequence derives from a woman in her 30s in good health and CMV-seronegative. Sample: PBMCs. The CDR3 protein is CASHRGRLTEAFF. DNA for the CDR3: TGTGCCTCCCACAGGGGGCGCTTGACTGAAGCTTTCTTT.